This T cell receptor beta chain stems from a study of T cells in Graves' hyperthyroidism and ophthalmopathy. The study's findings and limits: Blood samples included most of the expanded thyroid clonotypes exceeding 0.001.

Uncontrolled infection, other autoimmune disease, pregnancy or lactation barred patients from enrollment. 9 to 10 ml fresh peripheral blood yielded the PBMCs. The CDR3 runs 14 residues. CDR1 is LGHDT and CDR2 is YNNKEL in the germline V gene (reference sequence). V dropped 0 bases and J dropped 6; count of bases not matched to a gene: 3. As to this clonotype: Its specificity is not known.

TCR beta CDR3 region amplification was performed from RNA transcripts. The HTBI primer set drove a first-round RT-PCR of the TCR CDR3. TCRdb analysed the multiplex PCR reads with MiXCR anew, one entry per CDR3 protein. The sample records a few hundred thousand distinct CDR3 sequences, 20% to 25% being singletons. The rearrangement joins TRBV3-1 to TRBJ1-2, with 8 nucleotides matching TRBD1. Sequenced input: blood. The clonotype originates from a young man with Graves' ophthalmopathy. The CDR3: CASSQDGQGNGYTF. The CDR3, as DNA: TGTGCCAGCAGCCAAGATGGACAGGGAAATGGCTACACCTTC.